The rows below give T cell receptor beta chains drawn from one sample of a study of monozygotic twins with inflammatory bowel disease. TCRdb re-called the 5' RACE reads and gives one entry per CDR3 protein, without DNA. Its listing shows approximately 420,000 distinct CDR3 sequences. Sequences were obtained from blood. The source of these receptors is a human donor with ulcerative colitis or Crohn's disease, or a healthy co-twin of an affected twin (not recorded which). Each CDR3 is given with its conserved first and last residue. The order of the fields is J gene, V gene, CDR3 protein.

J: TRBJ2-6
V: TRBV3-1
CDR3: CASSQDLWAGSSGANVLTF

J: TRBJ1-1
V: TRBV5-1
CDR3: CASNQGQNSGEAFF

J: TRBJ2-5
V: TRBV6-5
CDR3: CASSWSRLQETQYF

J: TRBJ2-1
V: TRBV12-3/TRBV12-4
CDR3: CASSPGQGRGNEQFF

J: TRBJ1-2
V: TRBV27
CDR3: CASSYLGTGIRHGYTF

J: TRBJ1-1
V: TRBV3-1
CDR3: CASWDSLNTEAFF

J: TRBJ1-6
V: TRBV30
CDR3: CAWSVPLSSPLHF

J: TRBJ1-1
V: TRBV7-9
CDR3: CASSDRLGITEAFF

J: TRBJ1-2
V: TRBV20-1
CDR3: CSAKTVSNYGYTF

J: TRBJ1-2
V: TRBV7-2
CDR3: CASSLEQGWFYGYTF

J: TRBJ2-7
V: TRBV5-1
CDR3: CASSLSRTGQVRTSSYEQYF

J: TRBJ2-2
V: TRBV10-3
CDR3: CAISGIQGPNTGELFF

J: TRBJ2-2
V: TRBV28
CDR3: CASSATGRVWLFF